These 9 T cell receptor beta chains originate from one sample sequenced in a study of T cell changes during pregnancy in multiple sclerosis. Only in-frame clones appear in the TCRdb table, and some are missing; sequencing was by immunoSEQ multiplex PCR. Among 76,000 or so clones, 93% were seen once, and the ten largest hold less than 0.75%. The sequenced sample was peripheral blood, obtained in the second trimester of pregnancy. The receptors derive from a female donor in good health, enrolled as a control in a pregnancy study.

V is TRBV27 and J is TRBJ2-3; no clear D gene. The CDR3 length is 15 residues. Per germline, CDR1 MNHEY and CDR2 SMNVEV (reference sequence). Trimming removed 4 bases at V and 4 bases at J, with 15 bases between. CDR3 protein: CASSSVGPTSDTQYF. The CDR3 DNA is TGTGCCAGCAGTTCCGTGGGCCCTACATCAGATACGCAGTATTTT.

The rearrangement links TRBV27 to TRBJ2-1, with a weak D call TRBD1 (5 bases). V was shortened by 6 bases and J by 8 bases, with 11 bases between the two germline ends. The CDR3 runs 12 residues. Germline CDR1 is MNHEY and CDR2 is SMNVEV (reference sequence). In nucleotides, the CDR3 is TGTGCCAGCAGAAACAGGCCCGATGAGCAGTTCTTC. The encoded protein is CASRNRPDEQFF.

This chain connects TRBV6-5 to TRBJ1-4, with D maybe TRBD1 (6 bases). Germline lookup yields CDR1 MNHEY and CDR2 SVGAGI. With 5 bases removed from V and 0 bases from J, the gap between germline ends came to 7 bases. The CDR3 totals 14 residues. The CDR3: CASSRTATNEKLFF. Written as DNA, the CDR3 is TGTGCCAGCAGTCGGACAGCAACTAATGAAAAACTGTTTTTT.

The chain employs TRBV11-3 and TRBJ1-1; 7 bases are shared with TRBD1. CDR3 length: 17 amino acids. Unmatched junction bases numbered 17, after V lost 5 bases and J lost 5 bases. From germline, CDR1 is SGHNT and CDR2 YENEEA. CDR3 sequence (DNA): TGTGCCAGCAGCCTCGGGACGTCGACAGGGTGGGGGACTGAAGCTTTCTTT. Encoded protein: CASSLGTSTGWGTEAFF.

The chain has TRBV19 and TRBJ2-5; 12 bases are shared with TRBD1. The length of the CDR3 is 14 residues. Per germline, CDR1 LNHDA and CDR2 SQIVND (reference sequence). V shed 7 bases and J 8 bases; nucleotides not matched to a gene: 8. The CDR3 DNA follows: TGTGCCAGTATCGGGACAGGGGGCTCCGAAACCCAGTACTTC. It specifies CASIGTGGSETQYF.

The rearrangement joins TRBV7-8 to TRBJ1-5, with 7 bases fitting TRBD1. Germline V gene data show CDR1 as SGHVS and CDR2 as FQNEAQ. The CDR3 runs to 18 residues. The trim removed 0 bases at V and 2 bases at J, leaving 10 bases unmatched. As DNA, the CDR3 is TGTGCCAGCAGCTTAGCGCAGGGGGGCCCTTTGGGCAATCAGCCCCAGCATTTT. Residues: CASSLAQGGPLGNQPQHF.

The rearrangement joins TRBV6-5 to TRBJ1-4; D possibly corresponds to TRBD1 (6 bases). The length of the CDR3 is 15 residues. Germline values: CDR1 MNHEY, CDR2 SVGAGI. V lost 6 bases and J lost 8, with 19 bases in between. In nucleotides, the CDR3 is TGTGCCAGCAGGCCCGGGGGGGCTCGTTTCGAAAAACTGTTTTTT. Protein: CASRPGGARFEKLFF.

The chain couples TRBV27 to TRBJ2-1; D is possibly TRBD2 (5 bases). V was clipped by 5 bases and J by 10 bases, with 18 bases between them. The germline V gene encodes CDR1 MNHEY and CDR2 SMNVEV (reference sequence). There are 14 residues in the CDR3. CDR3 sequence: CASSEADGLPEQFF. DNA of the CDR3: TGTGCCAGCAGTGAGGCAGACGGACTGCCGGAGCAGTTCTTC.

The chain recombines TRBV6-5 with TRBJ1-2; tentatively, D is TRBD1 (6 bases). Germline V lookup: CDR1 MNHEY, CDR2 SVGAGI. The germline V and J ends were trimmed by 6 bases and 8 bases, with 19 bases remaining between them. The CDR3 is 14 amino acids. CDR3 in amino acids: CASSLSQTGRGYTF. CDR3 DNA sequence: TGTGCCAGCAGCCTATCGCAAACAGGGCGAGGCTACACCTTC.